This T cell receptor beta chain was sequenced in a study of blood T cell repertoires in COVID-19. Study-level background: Samples of COVID-19 (acute and convalescent) were obtained from the United States, Italy and Spain. The cDNA or gDNA used as material had been derived from T cells, B-cell-depleted T cells, or PBMCs.

While infection was still active, Seattle patients were enrolled and then followed longitudinally. V was pared by 3 bases and J by 1 base, with 13 bases between. CDR3 length: 15 amino acids. Some clones are missing from TCRdb's copy, which holds only in-frame ones; the method was immunoSEQ multiplex PCR. The profile covers some 360,000 clones, with approximately 87% appearing a single time and about 2.5% taken by the ten largest. The sequence was obtained from a woman in her fifties or sixties with COVID-19, enrolled during active disease. The rearrangement links TRBV23-1 to TRBJ2-7; tentatively, D is TRBD1 (6 bases). TRBV23-1 is treated as an ORF (open reading frame) with a function not yet certain. Sequences were obtained from peripheral blood. The CDR3 DNA reads as TGCGCCAGCAGTCATGTAACAGGGACGTCCTACGAGCAGTACTTC. Protein: CASSHVTGTSYEQYF.